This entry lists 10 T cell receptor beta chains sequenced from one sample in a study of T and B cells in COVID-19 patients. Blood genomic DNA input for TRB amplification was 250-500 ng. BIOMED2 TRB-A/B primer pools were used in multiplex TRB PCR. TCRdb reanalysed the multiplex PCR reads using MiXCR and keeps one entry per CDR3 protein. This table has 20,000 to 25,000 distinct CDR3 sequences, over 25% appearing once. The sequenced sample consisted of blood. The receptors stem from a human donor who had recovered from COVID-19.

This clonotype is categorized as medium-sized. The CDR3, as DNA: TGTGCCAGCAGTTACTCAGGGGATTCACCCCTCCACTTT. It is translated as CASSYSGDSPLHF. This chain connects TRBV6-5 to TRBJ1-6; a possible D gene is TRBD1 (5 bases). V lost 0 bases and J 8 bases, leaving 5 bases between the germline ends. CDR1 is MNHEY and CDR2 is SVGAGI in the germline V gene. The CDR3 spans 13 residues.

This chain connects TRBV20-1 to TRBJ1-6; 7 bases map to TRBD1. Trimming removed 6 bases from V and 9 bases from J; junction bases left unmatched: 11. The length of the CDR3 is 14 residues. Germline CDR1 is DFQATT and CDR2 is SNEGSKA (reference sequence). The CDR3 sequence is CSANNDRAGSPLHF. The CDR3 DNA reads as TGCAGTGCAAATAACGACAGGGCGGGTTCACCCCTCCACTTT.

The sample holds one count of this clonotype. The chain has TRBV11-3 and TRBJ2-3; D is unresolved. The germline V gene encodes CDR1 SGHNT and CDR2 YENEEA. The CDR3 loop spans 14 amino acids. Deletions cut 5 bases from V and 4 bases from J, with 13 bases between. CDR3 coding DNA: TGTGCCAGCAGCCCAAACGCTTGGGCAGATACGCAGTATTTT. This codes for CASSPNAWADTQYF.

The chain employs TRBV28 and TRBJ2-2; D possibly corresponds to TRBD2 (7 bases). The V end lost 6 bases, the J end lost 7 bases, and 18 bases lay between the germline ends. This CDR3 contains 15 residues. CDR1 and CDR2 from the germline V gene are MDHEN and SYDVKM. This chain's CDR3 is CASSGLEGDDGELFF. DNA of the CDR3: TGTGCCAGCAGCGGACTAGAGGGGGACGACGGGGAGCTGTTTTTT.

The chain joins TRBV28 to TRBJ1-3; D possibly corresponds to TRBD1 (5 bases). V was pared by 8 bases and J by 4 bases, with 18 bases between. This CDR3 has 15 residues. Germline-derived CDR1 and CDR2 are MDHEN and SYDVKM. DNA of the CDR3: TGTGCCAGCGTTGGGGCAGGGTTTTCGGGAAACACCATATATTTT. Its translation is CASVGAGFSGNTIYF.

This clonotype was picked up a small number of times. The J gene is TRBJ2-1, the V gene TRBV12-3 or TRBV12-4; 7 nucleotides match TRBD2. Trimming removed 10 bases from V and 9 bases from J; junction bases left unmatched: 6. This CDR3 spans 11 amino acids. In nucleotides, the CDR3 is TGTGCCACCCGAGGGAGGGCTGAGCAGTTCTTC. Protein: CATRGRAEQFF.

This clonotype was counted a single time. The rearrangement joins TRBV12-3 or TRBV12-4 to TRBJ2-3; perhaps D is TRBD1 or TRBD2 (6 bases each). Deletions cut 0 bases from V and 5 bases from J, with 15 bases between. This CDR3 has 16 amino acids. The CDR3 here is CASSLAQGSGQDTQYF. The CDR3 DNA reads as TGTGCCAGCAGTTTAGCCCAGGGGAGCGGGCAAGATACGCAGTATTTT.

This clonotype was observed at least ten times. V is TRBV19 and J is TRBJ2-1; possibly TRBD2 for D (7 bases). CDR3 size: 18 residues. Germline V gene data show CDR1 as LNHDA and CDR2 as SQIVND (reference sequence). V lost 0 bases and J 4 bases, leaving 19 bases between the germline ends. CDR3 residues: CASSIDGVRGAGYNEQFF. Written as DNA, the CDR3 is TGTGCCAGTAGTATAGATGGCGTACGGGGGGCGGGGTACAATGAGCAGTTCTTC.

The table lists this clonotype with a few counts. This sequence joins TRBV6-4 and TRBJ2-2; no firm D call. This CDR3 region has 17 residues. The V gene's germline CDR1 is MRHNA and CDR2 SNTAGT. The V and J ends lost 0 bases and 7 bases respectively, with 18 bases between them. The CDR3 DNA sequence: TGTGCCAGCAGTGACTCGTTTATTAGGATGGCAGGCGGGGAGCTGTTTTTT. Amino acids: CASSDSFIRMAGGELFF.

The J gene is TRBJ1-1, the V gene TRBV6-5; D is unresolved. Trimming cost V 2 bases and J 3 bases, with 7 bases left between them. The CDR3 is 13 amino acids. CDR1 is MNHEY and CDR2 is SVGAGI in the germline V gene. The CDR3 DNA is TGTGCCAGCAGTTACAAGGGAGACACTGAAGCTTTCTTT. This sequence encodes CASSYKGDTEAFF.